This record looks at one T cell receptor (beta chain) sequence and its context. Its target is not known. Looked up from germline, CDR1 is SGHTA and CDR2 is FQGNSA. The CDR3 loop spans 18 amino acids. The V and J ends lost 5 bases and 9 bases, in that order; junction bases with no gene match: 14. This record comes from a study of cytomegalovirus exposure and HLA in healthy donors. Whole-study context: Most genotyped donors, around four fifths of 398, had Caucasian-associated genetic ancestry. Study-wide results and limits: Sequencing had likely introduced a cluster of highly shared sequence variants as an artifact. The authors later linked a missense DCLRE1C variant to TCR beta V- and J-gene trimming.

Primers included in the PCR were 60 Vbeta and 13 Jbeta primers. In the study's own analysis: In a later analysis, approximately 80 million unique TCR beta chains included roughly 11 million shared by two or more donors. Produced via immunoSEQ multiplex PCR; TCRdb's table is partial and in-frame only. Clonal size and the V and J genes are those of that table, whereas D and trimming came from the DNA. The repertoire holds approximately 100,000 clones, with under 85% as singletons. This rearrangement joins TRBV7-2 to TRBJ1-6; TRBD1 aligns across 12 bases. Sequencing used PBMCs. The sequence came from a woman aged 50 to 65 in good health and CMV-seropositive. DNA for the CDR3: TGTGCCAGCAGCCCGCGTCCCGGGACAGGGGGCCTAGGTTCACCCCTCCACTTT. This encodes CASSPRPGTGGLGSPLHF.